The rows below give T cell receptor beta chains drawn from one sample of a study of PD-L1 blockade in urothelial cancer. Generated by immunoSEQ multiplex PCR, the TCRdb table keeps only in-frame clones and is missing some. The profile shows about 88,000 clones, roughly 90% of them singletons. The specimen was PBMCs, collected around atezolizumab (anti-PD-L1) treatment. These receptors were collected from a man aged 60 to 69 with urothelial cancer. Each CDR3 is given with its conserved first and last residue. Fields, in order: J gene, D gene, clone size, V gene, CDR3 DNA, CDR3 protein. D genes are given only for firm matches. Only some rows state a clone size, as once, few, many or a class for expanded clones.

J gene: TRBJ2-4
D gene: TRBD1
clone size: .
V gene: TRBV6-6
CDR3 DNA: TGTGCCAGCAGTTACTCACAGGGGCTCCAAAACATTCAGTACTTC
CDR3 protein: CASSYSQGLQNIQYF

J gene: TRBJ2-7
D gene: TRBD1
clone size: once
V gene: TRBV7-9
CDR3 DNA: TGTGCCAGCAGTTCACGGGGACAGGACAGGTACGAGCAGTACTTC
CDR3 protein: CASSSRGQDRYEQYF

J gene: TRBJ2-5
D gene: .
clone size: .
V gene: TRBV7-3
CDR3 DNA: TGTGCCAGCAGCTCTCCAGGACAAGAGACCCAGTACTTC
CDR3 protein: CASSSPGQETQYF

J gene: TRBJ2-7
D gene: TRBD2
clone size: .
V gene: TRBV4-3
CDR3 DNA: TGCGCCAGCAGCCAAGGGACTAGCGTCGCCTACGAGCAGTACTTC
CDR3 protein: CASSQGTSVAYEQYF

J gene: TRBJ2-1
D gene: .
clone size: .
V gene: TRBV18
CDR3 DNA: TGTGCCAGCTCACTCTTTTTCGAAGGACAAACCAACAATGAGCAGTTCTTC
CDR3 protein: CASSLFFEGQTNNEQFF

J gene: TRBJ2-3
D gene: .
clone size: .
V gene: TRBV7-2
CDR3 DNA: TGTGCCAGCAGCTCCATGGGCACGAGCACAGATACGCAGTATTTT
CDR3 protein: CASSSMGTSTDTQYF

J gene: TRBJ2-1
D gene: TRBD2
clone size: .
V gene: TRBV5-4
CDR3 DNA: TGTGCCAGCAGCTTGGAGACTAGCGGGGGGACTTACAATGAGCAGTTCTTC
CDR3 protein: CASSLETSGGTYNEQFF

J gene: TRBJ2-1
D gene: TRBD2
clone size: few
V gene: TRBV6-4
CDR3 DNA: TGTGCCAGCAGTCTACTAGCGGGGTACAATGAGCAGTTCTTC
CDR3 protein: CASSLLAGYNEQFF

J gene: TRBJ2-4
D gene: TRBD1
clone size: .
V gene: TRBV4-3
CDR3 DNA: TGCGCCAGCAGCCAGGAACCGGGACAGGAAAACATTCAGTACTTC
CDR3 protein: CASSQEPGQENIQYF

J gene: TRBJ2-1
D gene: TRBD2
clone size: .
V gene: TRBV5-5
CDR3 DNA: TGTGCCAGCAGCTTGTTCAGCGGGGGGGCCCCTGAGCAGTTCTTC
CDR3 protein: CASSLFSGGAPEQFF

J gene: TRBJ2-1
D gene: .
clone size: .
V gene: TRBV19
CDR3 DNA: TGTGCCCGAGGTGGGGGGAGTTGGTACAATGAGCAGTTCTTC
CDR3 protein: CARGGGSWYNEQFF

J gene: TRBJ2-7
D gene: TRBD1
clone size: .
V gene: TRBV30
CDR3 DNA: TGTGCCTGGAGGACAATCCGGGACAGGGTGTACGAGCAGTACTTC
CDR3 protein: CAWRTIRDRVYEQYF

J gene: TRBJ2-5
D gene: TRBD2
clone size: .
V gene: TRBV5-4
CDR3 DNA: TGTGCCAGCAGTTGGACGGGAGGGGCCCGGGAGACCCAGTACTTC
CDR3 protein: CASSWTGGARETQYF

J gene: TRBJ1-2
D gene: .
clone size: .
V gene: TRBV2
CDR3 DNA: TGTGCCAGCACGAGGGTAGTCTATGGCTACACCTTC
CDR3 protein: CASTRVVYGYTF

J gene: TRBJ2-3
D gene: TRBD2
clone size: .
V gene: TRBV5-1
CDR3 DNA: TGCGCCAGCAGCTTGCCAGCGGGGGAGGGAGATACGCAGTATTTT
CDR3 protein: CASSLPAGEGDTQYF

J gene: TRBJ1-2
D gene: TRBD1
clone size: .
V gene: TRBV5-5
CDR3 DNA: TGTGCCAGCAGCTGGGGACAGACTTTCTATGGCTACACCTTC
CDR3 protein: CASSWGQTFYGYTF

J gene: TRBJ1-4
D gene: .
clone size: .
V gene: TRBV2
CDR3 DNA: TGTGCCAGCAAGGGGCAGGTTCTTAATGAAAAACTGTTTTTT
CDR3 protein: CASKGQVLNEKLFF

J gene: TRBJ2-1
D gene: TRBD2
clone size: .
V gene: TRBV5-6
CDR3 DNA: TGTGCCAGCAGCTTGTCCCTGAGCGGGAGCTACAATGAGCAGTTCTTC
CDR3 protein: CASSLSLSGSYNEQFF

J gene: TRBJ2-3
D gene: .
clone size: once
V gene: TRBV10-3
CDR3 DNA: TGTGCCATCAGTGAGTCCGGGGTTGATACGCAGTATTTT
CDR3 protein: CAISESGVDTQYF

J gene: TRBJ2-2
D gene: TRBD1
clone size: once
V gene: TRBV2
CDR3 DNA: TGTGCCAGCAGTTTTGTCGGACAGGCCACCGGGGAGCTGTTTTTT
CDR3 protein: CASSFVGQATGELFF

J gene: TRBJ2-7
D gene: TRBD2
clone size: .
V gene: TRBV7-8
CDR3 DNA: TGTGCCAGCAGCACCGGTTTTACGGGAGCGGGAGAGCAGTACTTC
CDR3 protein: CASSTGFTGAGEQYF

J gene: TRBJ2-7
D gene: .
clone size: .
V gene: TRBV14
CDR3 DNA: TGTGCCAGCAGCCAAGTCGCAGGGCACTACGAGCAGTACTTC
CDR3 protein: CASSQVAGHYEQYF

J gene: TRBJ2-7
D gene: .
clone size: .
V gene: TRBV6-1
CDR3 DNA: TGTGCCAGCAGTGAACCCGGAAGGAGTTACTACGAGCAGTACTTC
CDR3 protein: CASSEPGRSYYEQYF

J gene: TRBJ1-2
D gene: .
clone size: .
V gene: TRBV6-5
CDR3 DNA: TGTGCCAGCAGTTCCAGGGATAACTATGGCTACACCTTC
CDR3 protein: CASSSRDNYGYTF

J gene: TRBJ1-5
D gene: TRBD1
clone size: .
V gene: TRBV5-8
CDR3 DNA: TGTGCCAGCAACCTCGGGACAGGGGGTCAGCCCCAGCATTTT
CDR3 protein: CASNLGTGGQPQHF

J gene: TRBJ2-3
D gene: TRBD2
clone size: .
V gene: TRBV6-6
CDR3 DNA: TGTGCCAGCAGTTACCGCGGGGGGGCCACAGATACGCAGTATTTT
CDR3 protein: CASSYRGGATDTQYF

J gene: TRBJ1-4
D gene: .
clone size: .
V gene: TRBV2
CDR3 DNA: TGTGCCAGCAGTGAAGAGGCGGGGGGTGAAAAACTGTTTTTT
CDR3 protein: CASSEEAGGEKLFF

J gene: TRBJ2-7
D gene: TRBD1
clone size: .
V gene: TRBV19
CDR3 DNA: TGTGCCAGTAGCTTCAATCGACAGGGGATATACGAGCAGTACTTC
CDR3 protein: CASSFNRQGIYEQYF

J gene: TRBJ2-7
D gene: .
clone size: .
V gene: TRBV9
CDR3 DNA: TGTGCCAGCAGCGAGGGTAGTAGCGAGGCCTACGAGCAGTACTTC
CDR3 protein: CASSEGSSEAYEQYF

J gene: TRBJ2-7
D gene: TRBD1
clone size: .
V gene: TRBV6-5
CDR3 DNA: TGTGCCAGCAGTTACTCCCTACAGGGGGTCGAGCAGTACTTC
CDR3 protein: CASSYSLQGVEQYF

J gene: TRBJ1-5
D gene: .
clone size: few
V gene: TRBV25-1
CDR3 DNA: TGTGCCAGCAGTGAAACAGGGTTACATCAGCCCCAGCATTTT
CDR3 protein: CASSETGLHQPQHF

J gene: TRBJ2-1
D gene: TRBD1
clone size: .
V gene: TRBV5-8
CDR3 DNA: TGTGCCAGCGTCCCCATCGGGACAGGGATTTATGAGCAGTTCTTC
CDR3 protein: CASVPIGTGIYEQFF

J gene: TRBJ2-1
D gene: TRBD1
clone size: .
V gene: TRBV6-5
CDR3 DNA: TGTGCCAGCAGCCAGAAAAGGACAGGGGGAGGTGAGCAGTTCTTC
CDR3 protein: CASSQKRTGGGEQFF

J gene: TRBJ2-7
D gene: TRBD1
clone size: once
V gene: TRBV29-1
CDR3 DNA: TGCAGCGTTTCAGGACAGGTTTCCTACGAGCAGTACTTC
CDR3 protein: CSVSGQVSYEQYF

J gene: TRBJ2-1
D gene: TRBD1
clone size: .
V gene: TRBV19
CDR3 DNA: TGTGCCACCAGGGGGCTGAACTACAATGAGCAGTTCTTC
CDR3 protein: CATRGLNYNEQFF

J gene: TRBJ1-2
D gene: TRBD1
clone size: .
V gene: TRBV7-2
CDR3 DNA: TGTGCCAGCAGCTTAGGGGACAGGGTTGGCTACACCTTC
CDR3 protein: CASSLGDRVGYTF

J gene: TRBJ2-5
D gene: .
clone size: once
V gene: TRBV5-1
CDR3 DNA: TGCGCCAGCAGCTTGGCGGACAGCGGCCAAGAGACCCAGTACTTC
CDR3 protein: CASSLADSGQETQYF

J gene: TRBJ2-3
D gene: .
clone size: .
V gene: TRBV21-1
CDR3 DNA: TGTGCCAGCAGCCCCCAGGAGTGGACAGTCCCAGATACGCAGTATTTT
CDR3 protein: CASSPQEWTVPDTQYF

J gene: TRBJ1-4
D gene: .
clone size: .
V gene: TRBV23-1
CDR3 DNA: TGCGCCAGCACCTCAAGGAGCACCAAAACTAATGAAAAACTGTTTTTT
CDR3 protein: CASTSRSTKTNEKLFF

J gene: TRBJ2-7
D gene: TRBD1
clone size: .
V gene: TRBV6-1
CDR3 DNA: TGTGCCAGCAGCGTTCAGGGGGCCCACGAGCAGTACTTC
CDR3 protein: CASSVQGAHEQYF

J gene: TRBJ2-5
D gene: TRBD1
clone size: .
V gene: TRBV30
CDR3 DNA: TGTGCCTGGAGGGATTCTTTGGGACAGGGAAGGGAGACCCAGTACTTC
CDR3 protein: CAWRDSLGQGRETQYF

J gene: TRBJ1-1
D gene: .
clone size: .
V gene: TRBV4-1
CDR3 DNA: TGCGCCAGCAGCCAAGGGGCCTTGGCTGAAGCTTTCTTT
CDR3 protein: CASSQGALAEAFF

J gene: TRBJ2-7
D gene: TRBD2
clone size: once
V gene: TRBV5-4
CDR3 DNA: TGTGCCAGCAGCCTCGGGGGGACTACGGAGCAGTACTTC
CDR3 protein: CASSLGGTTEQYF

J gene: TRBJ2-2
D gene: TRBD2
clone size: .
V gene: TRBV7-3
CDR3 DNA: TGTGCCAGCAGCCGGGAGGGGAACACCGGGGAGCTGTTTTTT
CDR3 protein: CASSREGNTGELFF

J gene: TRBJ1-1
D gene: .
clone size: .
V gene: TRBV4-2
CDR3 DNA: TGTGCCAGCAGCCCCAGGGAGGTCATGAACACTGAAGCTTTCTTT
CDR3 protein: CASSPREVMNTEAFF

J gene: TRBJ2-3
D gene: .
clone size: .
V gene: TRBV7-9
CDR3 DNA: TGTGCCAGCAGCTTCTTCCCCTCGGAGGGAGATACGCAGTATTTT
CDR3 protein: CASSFFPSEGDTQYF

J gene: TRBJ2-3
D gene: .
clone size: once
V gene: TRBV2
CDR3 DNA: TGTGCCAGCAGTGAAAAACAGGTCTACACAGATACGCAGTATTTT
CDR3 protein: CASSEKQVYTDTQYF

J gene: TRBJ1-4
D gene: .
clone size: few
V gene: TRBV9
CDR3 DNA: TGTGCCAGCAGCGTAGACCAGGGGCGTGAAAAACTGTTTTTT
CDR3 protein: CASSVDQGREKLFF

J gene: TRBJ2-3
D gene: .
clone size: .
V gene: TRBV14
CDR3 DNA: TGTGCCAGCAGCCAAAGTCACCTCGGGAGCCTTATCTACACAGATACGCAGTATTTT
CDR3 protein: CASSQSHLGSLIYTDTQYF

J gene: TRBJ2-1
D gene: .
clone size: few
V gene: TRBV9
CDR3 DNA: TGTGCCAGCAACCCCGCGGGGATCACCTACAATGAGCAGTTCTTC
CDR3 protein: CASNPAGITYNEQFF

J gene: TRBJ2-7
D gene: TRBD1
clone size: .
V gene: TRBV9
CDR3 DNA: TGTGCCAGCAGCGTAGCTACTGGGACAGGGGATATTAACGAGCAGTACTTC
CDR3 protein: CASSVATGTGDINEQYF

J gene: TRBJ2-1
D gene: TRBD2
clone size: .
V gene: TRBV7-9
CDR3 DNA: TGTGCCAGCAGCTTAGCGTTTAGTCTAGCGGGAGGACTTCGGGAGCAGTTCTTC
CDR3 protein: CASSLAFSLAGGLREQFF

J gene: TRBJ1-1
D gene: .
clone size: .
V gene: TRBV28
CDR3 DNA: TGTGCCAGCAGTTTAGCGCAGGGAACACTTGTAACTGAAGCTTTCTTT
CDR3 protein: CASSLAQGTLVTEAFF

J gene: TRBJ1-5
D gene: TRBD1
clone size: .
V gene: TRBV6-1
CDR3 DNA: TGTGCCAGCAGTGACCCGTACCGGACAGGGTATAACAATCAGCCCCAGCATTTT
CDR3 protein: CASSDPYRTGYNNQPQHF

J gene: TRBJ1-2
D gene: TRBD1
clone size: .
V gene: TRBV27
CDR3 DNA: TGTGCCAGCAGAGGACAGGGAGTAACAAAAAACTATGGCTACACCTTC
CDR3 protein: CASRGQGVTKNYGYTF

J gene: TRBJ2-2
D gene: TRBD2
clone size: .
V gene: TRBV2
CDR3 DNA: TGTGCCAGCAGTGTAAGCGGGGCAAACACCGGGGAGCTGTTTTTT
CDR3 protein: CASSVSGANTGELFF

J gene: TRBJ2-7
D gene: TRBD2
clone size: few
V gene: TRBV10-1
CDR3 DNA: TGCGCCACTCGACTAGCGGACCACTACGAGCAGTACTTC
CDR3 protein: CATRLADHYEQYF

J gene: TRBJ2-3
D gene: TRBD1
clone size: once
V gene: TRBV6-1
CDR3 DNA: TGTGCCAGCAGGCGCGCAGGGGGTGCGAATACGCAGTATTTT
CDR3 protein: CASRRAGGANTQYF

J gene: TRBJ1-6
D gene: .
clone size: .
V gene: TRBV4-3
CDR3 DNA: TGCGCCAGCAGCCAAGATTGGGGCGGTAATAATTCACCCCTCCACTTT
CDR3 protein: CASSQDWGGNNSPLHF

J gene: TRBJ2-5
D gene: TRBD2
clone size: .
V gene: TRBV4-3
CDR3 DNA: TGCGCCAGCAGCCAAGGACTAGCGGGGGGGGGAGGTGGGGAGACCCAGTACTTC
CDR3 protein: CASSQGLAGGGGGETQYF